This TCR beta chain originates from a study of cytotoxic CD8 clonotypes in ibrutinib-treated CLL. Study-wide findings and caveats: Sampling schedules were unmatched across sustained-remission and progressing patients. Patients showed higher baseline clonality than age-matched healthy donors, and it tracked circulating CD8+ T-cell counts.

This clone was counted only a few times. Its antigen is unidentified. Produced via immunoSEQ multiplex PCR; TCRdb's table is partial and in-frame only. The sample consists of approximately 280,000 clones, around 76% of them appearing once. CDR3 length: 12 residues. The germline gives CDR1 MGHRA, CDR2 YSYEKL. Trimming cost V 0 bases and J 5 bases, with 4 bases left between them. The source is a human donor with chronic lymphocytic leukemia. The chain couples TRBV4-1 to TRBJ2-5; D not resolved. The sequences come from PBMCs, collected at disease progression, from a patient treated with ibrutinib. CDR3: CASSQDWETQYF. The CDR3 DNA follows: TGCGCCAGCAGCCAAGATTGGGAGACCCAGTACTTC.